The clone carrying this TCR beta chain has just one count. The antigen remains undetermined. Treatment: oral pan-JAK inhibitor, 5-10 mg twice daily. The data derive from a study of CD8+ T cells in alopecia areata. Study context: Severity in treated patients was scored by percentage of scalp area affected.

Per the germline V gene, CDR1 is LNHDA and CDR2 is SQIVND (reference sequence). The V gene lost 3 bases and the J gene lost 4 bases, with 12 bases spanning the gap. This CDR3 is built from 14 residues. It was cDNA, reverse transcribed from extracted RNA, that served as the sequencing template. The table came from immunoSEQ multiplex PCR; TCRdb's copy has only in-frame clones and leaves some out. The profile shows 60,000 to 90,000 clones, roughly 70% of them singletons. Findings and caveats of the study: A single nonresponder leaves the baseline CD8+ expansion link to response uncertain.

The sequencing here drew on CD8+ T cells sorted from blood, taken at week 24, from a patient treated with tofacitinib. The origin of this receptor is a human donor with alopecia areata. The chain links TRBV19 to TRBJ2-5; possible D gene TRBD2, 6 bases. For the CDR3, the DNA is TGTGCCAGTAGTATGGGCGGGAAGGGAGAGACCCAGTACTTC. Amino acids: CASSMGGKGETQYF.